This T cell receptor beta chain derives from a study of Graves' ophthalmopathy and Graves' hyperthyroidism. Whole-study findings and limits: Ophthalmopathy progression predictions by the model showed 72.22% specificity and roughly 70% sensitivity. For separating ophthalmopathy from stable hyperthyroidism, a 13-signature model gave approximately 90% sensitivity and approximately 80% specificity. Most thyroid clonotypes expanded beyond 0.001 frequency were also found in blood.

The CDR3 length is 16 residues. Germline assignment: CDR1 SGHTA and CDR2 FQGNSA. Details on this clonotype: Its specificity is not known.

The sequenced template was RNA, covering the TCR beta CDR3 region. Second-round multiplex PCR came after first-round RT-PCR with HTBI primers. From the multiplex PCR reads, TCRdb called clonotypes with MiXCR, one entry per CDR3 protein. In the table there are around 470,000 distinct CDR3 sequences, 13% to 15% of which are singletons. The V and J genes are TRBV7-2 and TRBJ2-5; TRBD2 might be the D (5 bases). Matching the DNA end better, TRBJ2-7 makes the J call doubtful. The sample consisted of blood. This receptor was taken from a woman in her thirties with Graves' ophthalmopathy. CDR3 nucleotide sequence: TGTGCCAGCAGCTTAGCCCCATCGCGCCCGGGGAACGAGCAGTACTTC. Encoded protein: CASSLAPSRPGNEQYF.